These T cell receptor beta chains were read from a single sample in a study of OX40 agonist ivuxolimab in advanced cancers. Sequenced by immunoSEQ multiplex PCR; TCRdb stores in-frame clones only, minus some. The sample yields about 83,000 clones, roughly 80% seen once. The specimen was CD4+ or CD8+ T cells sorted from blood, collected in a trial of the OX40 agonist ivuxolimab. The receptors were gathered from an adult with an advanced solid tumor such as melanoma, head and neck, liver or kidney cancer. Both conserved end residues are part of each CDR3. D genes are given only for firm matches. The size entry is marked missing in some rows and otherwise reads once, few, many or a size class.

d_gene | j_gene | v_gene | abundance | CDR3aa | CDR3nt
TRBD1 | TRBJ2-2 | TRBV5-4 | . | CASSPGQGFTGELFF | TGTGCCAGCAGCCCCGGACAGGGGTTTACCGGGGAGCTGTTTTTT
. | TRBJ1-1 | TRBV7-3 | . | CASSLSYGVGGPEAFF | TGTGCCAGCAGCTTATCGTACGGAGTCGGTGGGCCTGAAGCTTTCTTT
TRBD1 | TRBJ1-1 | TRBV28 | . | CASRDGTDKAFF | TGTGCCAGCCGTGACGGGACAGATAAAGCTTTCTTT
. | TRBJ1-3 | TRBV18 | once | CASSPSGTFGSGNTIYF | TGTGCCAGCTCACCATCCGGGACATTCGGCTCTGGAAACACCATATATTTT
. | TRBJ1-6 | TRBV13 | . | CASSLGQGSPLHF | TGTGCCAGCAGCTTAGGACAGGGTTCACCCCTCCACTTT
. | TRBJ1-3 | TRBV5-1 | few | CASSLYGSSGNTIYF | TGCGCCAGCAGCTTGTATGGCAGCTCTGGAAACACCATATATTTT
. | TRBJ2-6 | TRBV6-1 | . | CASSASGGWTGANVLTF | TGTGCCAGCAGTGCCTCCGGGGGCTGGACTGGGGCCAACGTCCTGACTTTC
. | TRBJ2-7 | TRBV4-1 | . | CASSQAPAIDYEQYF | TGCGCCAGCAGCCAGGCCCCCGCGATCGACTACGAGCAGTACTTC
TRBD1 | TRBJ1-6 | TRBV18 | . | CASSLTDRGNSPLHF | TGTGCCAGCTCACTTACCGACAGGGGTAATTCACCCCTCCACTTT
TRBD1 | TRBJ2-1 | TRBV5-1 | . | CASSLNRGSYNEQFF | TGCGCCAGCAGCTTGAACAGGGGCTCATACAATGAGCAGTTCTTC
. | TRBJ1-2 | TRBV5-8 | once | CASSRPTGGYNYGYTF | TGTGCCAGCAGCAGACCCACGGGAGGTTACAACTATGGCTACACCTTC